This TCR beta chain was sequenced in a study of human T cells and chemical hapten exposure. Across the study: 0.01% DPC was applied to the upper back in patch tests, which were read at 6 days. Recorded diagnoses among the mostly female patients were alopecia areata, totalis or universalis.

Trimming took off 1 base at V and 3 bases at J, with 15 bases between the two ends. The CDR3 contains 16 residues. Time point: pre-sensitization, week 0. The sample's treatment: therapeutic diphenylcyclopropenone sensitization with weekly scalp DPC. In TCRdb, the RACE reads were re-called with MiXCR into one record per CDR3 protein. The sample lists a few hundred thousand distinct CDR3 sequences, roughly 8% occurring once. The input for sequencing was whole blood, taken in connection with sensitization to the hapten diphenylcyclopropenone (DPC). The chain employs TRBV12-3 or TRBV12-4 and TRBJ1-1, with unresolved D. The clonotype originates from a man aged 18 to 30 with alopecia areata. Some clones in this sample may be carry-over from other donors' samples. The CDR3 coding sequence is TGTGCCAGCAGTTTAGATGGTCCGGGTGGTCACACTGAAGCTTTCTTT. Protein: CASSLDGPGGHTEAFF.